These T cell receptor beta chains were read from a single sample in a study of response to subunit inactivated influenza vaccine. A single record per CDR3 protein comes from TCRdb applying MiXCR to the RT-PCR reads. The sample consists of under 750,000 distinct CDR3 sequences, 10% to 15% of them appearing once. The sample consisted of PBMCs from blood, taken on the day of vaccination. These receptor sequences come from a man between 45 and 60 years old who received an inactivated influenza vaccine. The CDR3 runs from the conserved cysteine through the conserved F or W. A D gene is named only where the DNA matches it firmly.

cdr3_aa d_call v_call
CASGSGGTSFYNEQFF TRBD2 TRBV6-2/TRBV6-3
CASSPSGGTNTDTQYF TRBD2 TRBV5-1
CSARRGLQGTTDTQYF NA TRBV29-1
CASSIPTGGREKLFF TRBD1 TRBV28
CASRALAGLAGLDEQFF TRBD2 TRBV2
CAWSGLGGVSYF NA TRBV30
CASSVADPNTGELFF NA TRBV9
CASSLWTGNSLETQYF TRBD1 TRBV7-8
CASSSPRQGGWAKNIQYF NA TRBV28
CAISPYTDTQYF NA TRBV10-3
CSASLAGGSTDTQYF TRBD2 TRBV20-1
CASSPILAGEETQYF TRBD2 TRBV18
CAISELNEQYF NA TRBV10-3
CASSLDVLASNEQFF NA TRBV5-1
CASSPDRGPNEQYF TRBD1 TRBV27
CSVNGAGTQYF NA TRBV20-1
CASSLRTRRATYNEQFF TRBD2 TRBV7-9
CASSWDSPNTEAFF TRBD1 TRBV3-1
CASRRTGGRIITDTQYF TRBD1 TRBV6-1
CASSLGLRDTQYF NA TRBV7-2
CSASDGNQPQHF NA TRBV20-1
CASSLYQGEAFF NA TRBV27
CASSQVTEQFF NA TRBV3-1
CASSLSWGFDGELFF NA TRBV12-3/TRBV12-4
CASSVAGGREYEQYF NA TRBV9
CASSPDIRYEQFF NA TRBV4-1
CASSQDRREGGEQYF TRBD2 TRBV4-2
CASSREFGTTNTGELFF NA TRBV4-2
CAISEFGAAKNIQYF NA TRBV10-3
CASSTKSSNQPQHF NA TRBV27
CASRRPRGALYNEQFF NA TRBV27
CASSVGQLARTDTQYF NA TRBV9